Listed below are T cell receptor beta chains from one sample, sequenced in a study of cytomegalovirus exposure and HLA in healthy donors. The protocol was immunoSEQ multiplex PCR, while the TCRdb copy is restricted to in-frame clones and leaves out a portion. The sample table sets out 100,000 to 150,000 clones. The sequencing sample was made of PBMCs. The source of these receptors is a man between 18 and 29 years old in good health and CMV-seronegative. The CDR3 runs from the conserved cysteine through the conserved F or W. Each record gives: CDR3 protein, CDR3 DNA, V gene, J gene, D gene. D genes are given only for firm matches.

CASSLRQGNSPLHF	TGTGCCAGCAGCTTGCGGCAGGGTAATTCACCCCTCCACTTT	TRBV5-8	TRBJ1-6	-
CASSDQQETQYF	TGTGCCAGCAGTGATCAACAGGAGACCCAGTACTTC	TRBV6-4	TRBJ2-5	-
CASQGGNTEAFF	TGTGCCAGCCAGGGAGGGAACACTGAAGCTTTCTTT	TRBV27	TRBJ1-1	-
CASSSQGAYEQYF	TGTGCCAGCAGTTCCCAGGGGGCCTACGAGCAGTACTTC	TRBV6-5	TRBJ2-7	TRBD1
CASSPREGLGTDTQYF	TGTGCCAGCTCACCACGGGAGGGACTCGGGACAGATACGCAGTATTTT	TRBV18	TRBJ2-3	TRBD2
CASSIQRGTDTQYF	TGTGCCAGTAGTATCCAGCGGGGCACAGATACGCAGTATTTT	TRBV19	TRBJ2-3	-
CASSPGHSGELFF	TGTGCCAGCAGCCCGGGACATTCCGGGGAGCTGTTTTTT	TRBV2	TRBJ2-2	-
CASSDRTGYEQYF	TGTGCCAGCAGCGATAGGACAGGGTACGAGCAGTACTTC	TRBV11-2	TRBJ2-7	TRBD1
CASSSGQVGDTEAFF	TGCGCCAGCAGCTCAGGACAGGTAGGAGACACTGAAGCTTTCTTT	TRBV5-1	TRBJ1-1	TRBD1
CASSRGGTSSGNTIYF	TGTGCCAGCAGTAGGGGGGGGACTAGCTCTGGAAACACCATATATTTT	TRBV28	TRBJ1-3	-
CASSDPGLGNNEQFF	TGTGCCAGCAGCGACCCGGGACTAGGGAACAATGAGCAGTTCTTC	TRBV5-4	TRBJ2-1	TRBD2
CEISRQGAMNTEAFF	TGTGAGATTTCGAGGCAGGGGGCAATGAACACTGAAGCTTTCTTT	TRBV19	TRBJ1-1	TRBD1
CASRDSSNQPQHF	TGTGCCAGTAGGGACAGTAGCAATCAGCCCCAGCATTTT	TRBV19	TRBJ1-5	-
CASRNWDISREQYF	TGTGCCAGCAGGAATTGGGACATTTCGAGGGAGCAGTACTTC	TRBV28	TRBJ2-7	-
CASSGGQGWTEAFF	TGTGCCAGCAGCGGGGGACAGGGGTGGACTGAAGCTTTCTTT	TRBV5-4	TRBJ1-1	TRBD1
CASSLTGTDTFEQYF	TGTGCCAGCAGCTTAACCGGGACAGACACTTTCGAGCAGTACTTC	TRBV7-2	TRBJ2-7	TRBD1
CAWGLGQGSYEQYF	TGTGCCTGGGGACTCGGACAGGGCTCCTACGAGCAGTACTTC	TRBV30	TRBJ2-7	TRBD1
CASSPRQVPNTIYF	TGTGCCAGCAGTCCTCGACAGGTTCCAAACACCATATATTTT	TRBV7-9	TRBJ1-3	-
CASSMSTAYEQYF	TGTGCCAGCAGTATGTCGACAGCGTACGAGCAGTACTTC	TRBV6-5	TRBJ2-7	-
CASSGKVGAGELFF	TGCGCCAGCAGCGGGAAGGTAGGGGCCGGGGAGCTGTTTTTT	TRBV5-1	TRBJ2-2	-
CAISLGQGAAGELFF	TGTGCCATCAGTCTAGGACAGGGGGCAGCCGGGGAGCTGTTTTTT	TRBV10-3	TRBJ2-2	TRBD1
CASSPGLTYSYEQYF	TGTGCCAGCAGTCCGGGACTCACTTACTCCTACGAGCAGTACTTC	TRBV27	TRBJ2-7	-
CASSPTPRLAYHEQFF	TGTGCCAGCAGCCCAACGCCCCGACTAGCTTACCATGAGCAGTTCTTC	TRBV7-8	TRBJ2-1	TRBD2
CASSPNSGGPGSEQYF	TGTGCCAGCAGCCCAAATAGCGGGGGCCCTGGGAGTGAGCAGTACTTC	TRBV27	TRBJ2-7	TRBD2
CASSIGTEMFF	TGTGCCAGCAGCATAGGGACAGAAATGTTTTTT	TRBV5-4	TRBJ1-4	TRBD1
CASSVSPESSYEQYF	TGTGCCAGCAGCGTTTCCCCGGAGAGCTCCTACGAGCAGTACTTC	TRBV9	TRBJ2-7	-
CASSLRKQVNTEAFF	TGTGCCAGCAGTTTACGAAAACAGGTGAACACTGAAGCTTTCTTT	TRBV28	TRBJ1-1	-
CSVGGTQGSPYNEQFF	TGCAGCGTGGGGGGGACGCAGGGGTCCCCTTACAATGAGCAGTTCTTC	TRBV29-1	TRBJ2-1	-
CASSRQGRNEQFF	TGTGCCAGCAGTCGACAGGGGAGAAATGAGCAGTTCTTC	TRBV2	TRBJ2-1	TRBD1
CAISDIRRTQTGQPQHF	TGTGCCATCAGTGACATTCGGAGGACCCAAACTGGTCAGCCCCAGCATTTT	TRBV10-3	TRBJ1-5	-
CSVEDRPRVFNETQYF	TGCAGCGTTGAAGATCGGCCCAGGGTATTCAACGAGACCCAGTACTTC	TRBV29-1	TRBJ2-5	-
CAISASGGTYGYTF	TGTGCCATCAGTGCTTCGGGGGGGACCTATGGCTACACCTTC	TRBV10-3	TRBJ1-2	-
CASSQTNGLASYEQYF	TGTGCCAGCAGCCAAACGAACGGGTTAGCTTCCTACGAGCAGTACTTC	TRBV28	TRBJ2-7	-
CASSYSRTGGIGYTF	TGTGCCAGCAGTTACTCGAGGACAGGGGGAATTGGCTACACCTTC	TRBV6-5	TRBJ1-2	TRBD1
CASSVDRRSLGELFF	TGTGCCAGCAGTGTGGACAGGCGATCACTCGGGGAGCTGTTTTTT	TRBV28	TRBJ2-2	TRBD1
CATSRETGPAGNTIYF	TGTGCCACCAGCAGAGAGACAGGTCCCGCCGGAAACACCATATATTTT	TRBV15	TRBJ1-3	-
CASSLGLGRRTGELFF	TGTGCCAGCAGCTTGGGTTTGGGGCGACGGACCGGGGAGCTGTTTTTT	TRBV5-4	TRBJ2-2	-
CASRSPGQDNYGYTF	TGTGCCAGCAGATCGCCTGGACAAGACAACTATGGCTACACCTTC	TRBV28	TRBJ1-2	-
CASSVRVTNEKLFF	TGTGCCAGCAGCGTCCGGGTTACCAATGAAAAACTGTTTTTT	TRBV9	TRBJ1-4	-
CASSRKREGLTGELFF	TGCGCCAGCAGCCGGAAGCGGGAGGGCCTTACCGGGGAGCTGTTTTTT	TRBV4-3	TRBJ2-2	TRBD2
CASSAGQGYGYTF	TGTGCCAGCAGCGCGGGACAGGGCTATGGCTACACCTTC	TRBV28	TRBJ1-2	TRBD1
CASRAGTYEQYF	TGTGCCAGCAGGGCAGGGACCTACGAGCAGTACTTC	TRBV6-6	TRBJ2-7	-